A single TCR beta chain is shown here with its context. The entry originates in a study of CD8 T cells in Susac syndrome. TCR beta sequencing was performed on blood CD8+ and CD4+ T cells. In the multiple sclerosis control group, patients were treatment-naive and had stable or active relapsing-remitting disease. Isolation of CD8+ and CD4+ T cells was performed negatively, whereas enrichment of TEMRA cells was done by FACS. CDR3 length: 15 amino acids. From germline, CDR1 is SGHRS and CDR2 YFSETQ. V dropped 6 bases and J dropped 9 bases, with 19 bases sitting between them. Reverse transcription of roughly 0.45 to 1 ug RNA used random hexamers. From the immunoSEQ multiplex PCR reads, TCRdb called clonotypes with MiXCR, one entry per CDR3 protein. The sample shows around 180,000 distinct CDR3 sequences, about 93% of them seen only once.

The source is a human donor with multiple sclerosis. The chain links TRBV5-1 to TRBJ1-6; no reliable D call. Sample: CD4+ T cells from PBMCs. Written as DNA, the CDR3 is TGCGCCAGCAAATCCCCAGGTGATGAGTTTTCACCCCTCCACTTT. Translating gives CASKSPGDEFSPLHF.